These T cell receptor beta chains were read from a single sample in a study of cytomegalovirus exposure and HLA in healthy donors. The assay was immunoSEQ multiplex PCR, and TCRdb's table has in-frame clones only and misses some. The data contain hundreds of thousands of clones, roughly 90% of them singletons. Sequencing input: PBMCs. These receptor sequences come from a woman in her late teens or twenties in good health and CMV-seronegative. Each CDR3 is given with its conserved first and last residue. The D gene is left open where the match is weak. Clone size is stated in some rows and not others, as once, few, many or a class when expanded.

j_call | clone_size | d_call | v_call | cdr3_aa | cdr3_nt
TRBJ1-6 | - | - | TRBV10-1 | CASSEGGGSSYNSPLHF | TGCGCCAGCAGTGAAGGTGGCGGGAGCTCCTATAATTCACCCCTCCACTTT
TRBJ1-5 | - | TRBD1 | TRBV5-6 | CASSYSLERQGPSQPQHF | TGTGCCAGCAGCTATAGCTTGGAGAGACAGGGTCCATCTCAGCCCCAGCATTTT
TRBJ1-5 | once | - | TRBV7-8 | CASSTGRQPQHF | TGTGCCAGCAGTACTGGTCGGCAGCCCCAGCATTTT
TRBJ1-1 | once | - | TRBV10-2 | CASRGGPLSEAFF | TGCGCCAGCAGGGGGGGTCCCCTGTCTGAAGCTTTCTTT
TRBJ2-1 | - | TRBD2 | TRBV5-8 | CASSLGLAGAGEQFF | TGTGCCAGCAGCTTGGGACTAGCGGGAGCCGGGGAGCAGTTCTTC
TRBJ2-1 | - | - | TRBV29-1 | CSVEGGRGNEQFF | TGCAGCGTTGAAGGGGGCCGAGGCAATGAGCAGTTCTTC
TRBJ2-3 | - | TRBD1 | TRBV30 | CAWSVGRTGSGQDTQYF | TGTGCCTGGAGTGTGGGCCGGACAGGGAGCGGTCAAGATACGCAGTATTTT
TRBJ2-2 | once | TRBD1 | TRBV4-3 | CATKGEGTGDTGELFF | TGCGCCACTAAAGGGGAGGGGACAGGGGACACCGGGGAGCTGTTTTTT
TRBJ2-4 | - | - | TRBV18 | CASSPQGGAAKNIQYF | TGTGCCAGCTCACCACAGGGGGGGGCTGCCAAAAACATTCAGTACTTC
TRBJ2-4 | - | - | TRBV10-3 | CAISDQSDKNIQYF | TGTGCCATCAGTGATCAGTCAGACAAAAACATTCAGTACTTC
TRBJ2-2 | - | TRBD2 | TRBV4-3 | CASSPGLAGGPTTGELFF | TGCGCCAGCAGCCCCGGACTAGCGGGGGGCCCAACCACCGGGGAGCTGTTTTTT
TRBJ2-2 | once | - | TRBV11-2 | CASSLQGLNTGELFF | TGTGCCAGCAGCCTACAGGGCCTGAACACCGGGGAGCTGTTTTTT
TRBJ1-3 | - | - | TRBV30 | CAWIDDTYSGNTIYF | TGTGCCTGGATCGACGACACGTACTCTGGAAACACCATATATTTT
TRBJ2-7 | - | - | TRBV11-3 | CASSTGETYEQYF | TGTGCCAGCAGCACCGGGGAGACCTACGAGCAGTACTTC
TRBJ2-4 | - | TRBD2 | TRBV19 | CASMRGLAENIQYF | TGTGCCAGTATGAGGGGACTAGCGGAAAACATTCAGTACTTC
TRBJ1-5 | once | TRBD1 | TRBV6-5 | CASSYGRTGGNQPQHF | TGTGCCAGCAGTTACGGGCGGACAGGGGGCAATCAGCCCCAGCATTTT
TRBJ1-5 | - | TRBD1 | TRBV27 | CASSVTGGNQPQHF | TGTGCCAGCAGTGTGACAGGGGGCAATCAGCCCCAGCATTTT
TRBJ1-1 | few | TRBD1 | TRBV6-4 | CASSAGGVNTEAFF | TGTGCCAGCAGTGCAGGGGGAGTGAACACTGAAGCTTTCTTT
TRBJ2-3 | once | - | TRBV4-2 | CASSQDLRDEEGTDTQYF | TGTGCCAGCAGCCAAGATCTGAGGGATGAGGAGGGCACAGATACGCAGTATTTT
TRBJ2-1 | - | - | TRBV29-1 | CSVGADSYNEQFF | TGCAGCGTGGGAGCGGACTCCTACAATGAGCAGTTCTTC
TRBJ2-1 | - | - | TRBV6-1 | CASRALYNEQFF | TGTGCCAGCAGGGCTCTTTACAATGAGCAGTTCTTC
TRBJ2-6 | - | - | TRBV21-1 | CASSKAWAGRVAVPGANVLTF | TGTGCCAGCAGCAAAGCATGGGCAGGGAGGGTGGCGGTCCCTGGGGCCAACGTCCTGACTTTC
TRBJ1-2 | once | TRBD1 | TRBV4-1 | CASSQGPRQGANYGYTF | TGCGCCAGCAGCCAAGGCCCCCGACAGGGGGCAAACTATGGCTACACCTTC
TRBJ2-2 | - | - | TRBV4-3 | CASSQLDRNTGELFF | TGCGCCAGCAGCCAACTCGACAGAAACACCGGGGAGCTGTTTTTT
TRBJ2-3 | - | TRBD2 | TRBV6-7 | CASSSPLPYGTRTDTQYF | TGTGCCAGCAGTTCCCCCCTACCGTACGGGACTAGGACAGATACGCAGTATTTT
TRBJ1-5 | - | TRBD1 | TRBV19 | CASSSGQGGNQPQHF | TGTGCCAGTAGTAGTGGACAGGGCGGGAATCAGCCCCAGCATTTT
TRBJ1-2 | - | TRBD1 | TRBV5-6 | CASSLRDRSWGYTF | TGTGCCAGCAGCCTAAGGGACAGAAGCTGGGGCTACACCTTC
TRBJ1-5 | - | - | TRBV7-2 | CASSLYPPGTSNQPQHF | TGTGCCAGCAGCTTATACCCCCCCGGGACAAGCAATCAGCCCCAGCATTTT
TRBJ2-7 | - | - | TRBV7-8 | CASSPRVAEKYEQYF | TGTGCCAGCAGCCCCCGGGTAGCGGAGAAGTACGAGCAGTACTTC
TRBJ2-3 | - | - | TRBV5-1 | CASSPNGGDTQYF | TGCGCCAGCAGCCCCAACGGCGGGGATACGCAGTATTTT
TRBJ2-2 | - | TRBD2 | TRBV14 | CASSQDKVLAGDGELFF | TGTGCCAGCAGCCAAGATAAAGTACTAGCGGGAGACGGGGAGCTGTTTTTT
TRBJ2-1 | - | TRBD2 | TRBV6-1 | CASSGSGGGTNEQFF | TGTGCCAGCAGTGGATCGGGCGGGGGGACGAATGAGCAGTTCTTC